The clone carrying this T cell receptor (beta chain) was seen just once. The germline V gene encodes CDR1 SGHAT and CDR2 FQNNGV. The CDR3 length is 12 residues. V lost 5 bases to trimming and J lost 2 bases, with 4 bases between them. How the authors handled the data: It was from reference gene primer amplification that nucleated cell counts were estimated. Profiled with immunoSEQ multiplex PCR; TCRdb holds only in-frame clones, not every one. Clonal size and the V and J genes are those of that table, whereas D and trimming came from the DNA. The sample lists approximately 210,000 clones, around four fifths occurring once. The sample comes from a study of blood T cell repertoires in COVID-19. Turning to the study itself: Whether acute or convalescent, the COVID-19 samples came from the United States, Italy and Spain. T cells, B-cell-depleted T cells, or PBMCs supplied cDNA or gDNA.

The sample comprised peripheral blood. The chain has TRBV11-2 and TRBJ2-1, with no clear D. This TCR was sampled from a woman in her thirties or forties with active or convalescent COVID-19. CDR3 nucleotide sequence: TGTGCCAGCAGCGGGCCCTACAATGAGCAGTTCTTC. Translation gives CASSGPYNEQFF.